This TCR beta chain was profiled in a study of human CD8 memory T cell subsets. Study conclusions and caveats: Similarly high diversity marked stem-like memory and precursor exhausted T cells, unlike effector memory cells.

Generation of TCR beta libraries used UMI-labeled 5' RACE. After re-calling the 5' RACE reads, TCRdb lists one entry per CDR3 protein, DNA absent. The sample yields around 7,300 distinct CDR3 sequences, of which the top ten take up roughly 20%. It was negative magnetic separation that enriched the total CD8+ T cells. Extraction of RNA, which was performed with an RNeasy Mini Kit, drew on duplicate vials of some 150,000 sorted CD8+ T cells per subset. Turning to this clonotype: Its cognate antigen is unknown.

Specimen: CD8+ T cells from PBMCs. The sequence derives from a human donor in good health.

CDR3 loop: CATSPFPRDSSTDTQYF. V and J are TRBV15 and TRBJ2-3; TCRdb's assignment of TRBD1 cannot be checked, as there is no DNA. The CDR3 is 17 amino acids. Germline CDR1 LNHNV, CDR2 YYDKDF (reference sequence).